This TCR beta chain is drawn from a study of cytomegalovirus exposure and HLA in healthy donors. Overall study results and limits: In vitro assays verified that three CMV-associated chains recognized CMV antigens specifically. TCR beta V- and J-gene trimming, according to a later analysis, was linked to a missense DCLRE1C variant. HLA restriction was apparent for most CMV-associated TCR beta chains in a later analysis.

Points on this clone: The target antigen is unknown.

This CDR3 has 13 residues. Germline CDR1 reads GTSNPN; CDR2 reads SVGIG (reference sequence). V shed 2 bases and J shed 5 bases, with 10 bases lying between them. PCR was performed using 60 Vbeta and 13 Jbeta primers. Per the authors' pipeline: The authors later counted roughly 77 million unique TCR beta chains, some 11 million of them shared. Profiling relied on immunoSEQ multiplex PCR, and the TCRdb table lists in-frame clones only, not all of them. V, J and clone size reflect that table, while D and trimming were determined from the DNA. The sample holds some 150,000 clones; roughly three quarters are singletons and the top ten take 1.5% to 2%.

Input material: PBMCs. The receptor's source is a woman in her 30s in good health and CMV-seronegative. The chain combines TRBV30 with TRBJ1-3; D uncertain. The CDR3 DNA reads as TGTGCCTGGAGTTACCGTACAAGAAACACCATATATTTT. Translating it yields CAWSYRTRNTIYF.